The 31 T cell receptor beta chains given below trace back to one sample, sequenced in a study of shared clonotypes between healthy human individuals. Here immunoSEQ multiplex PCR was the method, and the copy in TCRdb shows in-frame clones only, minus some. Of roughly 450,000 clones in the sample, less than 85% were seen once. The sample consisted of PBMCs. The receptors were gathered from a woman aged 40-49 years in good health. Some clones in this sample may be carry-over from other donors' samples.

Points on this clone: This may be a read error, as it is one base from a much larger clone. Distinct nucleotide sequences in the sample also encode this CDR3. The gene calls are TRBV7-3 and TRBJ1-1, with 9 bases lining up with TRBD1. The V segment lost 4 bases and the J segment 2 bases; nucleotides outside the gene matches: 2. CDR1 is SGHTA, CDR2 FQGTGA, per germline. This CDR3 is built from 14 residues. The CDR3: CASSSGQGNTEAFF. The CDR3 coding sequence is TGTGCCAGCAGCTCGGGACAGGGCAACACTGAAGCTTTCTTT.

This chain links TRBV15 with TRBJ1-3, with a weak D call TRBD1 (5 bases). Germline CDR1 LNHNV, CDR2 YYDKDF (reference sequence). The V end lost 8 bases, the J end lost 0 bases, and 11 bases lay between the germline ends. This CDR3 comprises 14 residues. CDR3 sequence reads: CATRGGDSGNTIYF. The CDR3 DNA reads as TGTGCCACCCGGGGGGGGGACTCTGGAAACACCATATATTTT.

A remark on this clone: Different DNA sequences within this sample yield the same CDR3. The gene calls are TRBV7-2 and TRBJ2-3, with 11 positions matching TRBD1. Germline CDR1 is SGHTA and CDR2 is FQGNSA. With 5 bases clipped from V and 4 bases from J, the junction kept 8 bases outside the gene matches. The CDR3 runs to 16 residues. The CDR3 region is CASSLPGQGVADTQYF. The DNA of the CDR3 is TGTGCCAGCAGCCTACCGGGACAGGGGGTGGCAGATACGCAGTATTTT.

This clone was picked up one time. CDR3 sequence reads: CASSYPGSYNEQFF. For the CDR3, the DNA is TGTGCCAGCAGCTACCCCGGGTCCTACAATGAGCAGTTCTTC. J is TRBJ2-1 and V is TRBV5-5, with no clear D. Deletions cut 3 bases from V and 1 base from J, with 8 bases between. The CDR3 is 14 residues long. Germline lookup yields CDR1 SGHKS and CDR2 YYEKEE (reference sequence).

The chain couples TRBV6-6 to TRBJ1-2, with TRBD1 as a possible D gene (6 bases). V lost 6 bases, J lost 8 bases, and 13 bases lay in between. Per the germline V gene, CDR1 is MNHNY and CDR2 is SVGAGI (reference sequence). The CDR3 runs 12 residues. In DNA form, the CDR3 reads TGTGCCAGCAGATCAGGGGTAGACGGCTACACCTTC. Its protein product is CASRSGVDGYTF.

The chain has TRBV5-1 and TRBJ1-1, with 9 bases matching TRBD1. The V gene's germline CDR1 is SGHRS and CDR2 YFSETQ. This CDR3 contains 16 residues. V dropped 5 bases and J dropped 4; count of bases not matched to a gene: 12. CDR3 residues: CASRKGQGAEGTEAFF. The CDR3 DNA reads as TGCGCCAGCAGAAAGGGACAGGGCGCGGAGGGCACTGAAGCTTTCTTT.

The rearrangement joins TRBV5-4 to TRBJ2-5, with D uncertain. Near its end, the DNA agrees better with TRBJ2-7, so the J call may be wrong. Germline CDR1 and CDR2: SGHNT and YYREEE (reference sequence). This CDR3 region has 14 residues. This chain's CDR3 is CASSPYSSSYEQYF. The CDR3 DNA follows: TGTGCCAGCAGCCCTTATTCGAGCTCCTACGAGCAGTACTTC.

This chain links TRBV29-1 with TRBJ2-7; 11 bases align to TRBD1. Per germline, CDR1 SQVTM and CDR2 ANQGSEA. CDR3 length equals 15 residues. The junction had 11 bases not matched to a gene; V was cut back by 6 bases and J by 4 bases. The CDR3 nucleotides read TGCAGCGTCGTCTCCGGACAGGGGGCCATATACGAGCAGTACTTC. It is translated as CSVVSGQGAIYEQYF.

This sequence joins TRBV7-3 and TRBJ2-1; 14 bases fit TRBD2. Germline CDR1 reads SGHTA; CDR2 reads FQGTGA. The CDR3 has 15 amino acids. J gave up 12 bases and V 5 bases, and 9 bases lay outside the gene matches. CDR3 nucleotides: TGTGCCAGCAGCCTAGAAGGGACTAGCGGGAGTGGGCAGTTCTTC. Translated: CASSLEGTSGSGQFF. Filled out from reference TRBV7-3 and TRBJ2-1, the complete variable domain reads GAGVSQTPSNKVTEKGKYVELRCDPISGHTALYWYRQSLGQGPEFLIYFQGTGAADDSGLPNDRFFAVRPEGSVSTLKIQRTERGDSAVYLCASSLEGTSGSGQFFGPGTRLTVL.

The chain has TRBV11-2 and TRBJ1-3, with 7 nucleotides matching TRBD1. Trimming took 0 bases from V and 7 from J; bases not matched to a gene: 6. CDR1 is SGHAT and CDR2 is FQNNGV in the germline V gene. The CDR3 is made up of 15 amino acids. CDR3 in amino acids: CASSLDGTDGNTIYF. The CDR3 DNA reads TGTGCCAGCAGCTTAGATGGGACAGACGGGAACACCATATATTTT.

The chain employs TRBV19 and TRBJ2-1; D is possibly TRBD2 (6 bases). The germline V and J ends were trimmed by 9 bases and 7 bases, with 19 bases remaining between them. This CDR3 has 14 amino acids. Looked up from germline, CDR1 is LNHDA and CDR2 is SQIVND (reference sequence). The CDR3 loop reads CASRSGFPPNEQFF. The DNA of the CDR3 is TGTGCCAGCCGGAGCGGGTTTCCCCCAAATGAGCAGTTCTTC.

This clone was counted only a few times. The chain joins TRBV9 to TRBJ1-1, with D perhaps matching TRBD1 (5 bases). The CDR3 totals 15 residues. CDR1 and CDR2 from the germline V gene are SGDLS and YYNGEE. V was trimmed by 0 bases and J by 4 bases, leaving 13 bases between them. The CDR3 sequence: CASSVGAGSSTEAFF. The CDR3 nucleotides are TGTGCCAGCAGCGTAGGAGCAGGGTCGAGCACTGAAGCTTTCTTT.

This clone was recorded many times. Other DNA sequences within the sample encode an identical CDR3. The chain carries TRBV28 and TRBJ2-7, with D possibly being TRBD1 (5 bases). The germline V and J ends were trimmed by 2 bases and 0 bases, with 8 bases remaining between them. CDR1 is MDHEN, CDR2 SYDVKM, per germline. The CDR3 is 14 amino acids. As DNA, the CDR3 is TGTGCCAGCAGTTTAAGGCAGGGCTCCTACGAGCAGTACTTC. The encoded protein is CASSLRQGSYEQYF. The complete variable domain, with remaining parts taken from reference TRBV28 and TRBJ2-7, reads DVKVTQSSRYLVKRTGEKVFLECVQDMDHENMFWYRQDPGLGLRLIYFSYDVKMKEKGDIPEGYSVSREKKERFSLILESASTNQTSMYLCASSLRQGSYEQYFGPGTRLTVT.

In DNA form, the CDR3 reads TGTGCCATCTCGACAGGGGCGAACACTGAAGCTTTCTTT. Residues: CAISTGANTEAFF. The chain is built from TRBV10-3 and TRBJ1-1; 8 bases are shared with TRBD1. Per the germline V gene, CDR1 is ENHRY and CDR2 is SYGVKD. V dropped 8 bases and J dropped 1; count of bases not matched to a gene: 3. The CDR3 sequence is 13 residues long.

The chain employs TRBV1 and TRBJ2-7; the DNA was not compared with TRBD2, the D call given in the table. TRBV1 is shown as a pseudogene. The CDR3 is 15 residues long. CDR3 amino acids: CTSSQDLASGYEQYF. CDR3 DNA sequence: TGCACCAGCAGCCAAGATTTGGCTAGCGGTTACGAGCAGTACTTC.

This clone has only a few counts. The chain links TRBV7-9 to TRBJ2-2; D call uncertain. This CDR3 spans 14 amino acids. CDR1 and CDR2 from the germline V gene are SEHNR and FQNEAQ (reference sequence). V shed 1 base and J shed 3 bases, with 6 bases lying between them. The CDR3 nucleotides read TGTGCCAGCAGCTTAGTAGGTGACACCGGGGAGCTGTTTTTT. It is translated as CASSLVGDTGELFF. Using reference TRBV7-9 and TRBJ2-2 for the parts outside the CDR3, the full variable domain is DTGVSQNPRHKITKRGQNVTFRCDPISEHNRLYWYRQTLGQGPEFLTYFQNEAQLEKSRLLSDRFSAERPKGSFSTLEIQRTEQGDSAMYLCASSLVGDTGELFFGEGSRLTVL.

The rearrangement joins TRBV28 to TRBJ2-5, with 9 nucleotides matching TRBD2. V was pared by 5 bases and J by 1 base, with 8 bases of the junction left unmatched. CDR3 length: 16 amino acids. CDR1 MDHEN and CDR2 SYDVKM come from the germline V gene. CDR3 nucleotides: TGTGCCAGCAGTCGTAGCGGGAGCGGACTCCAAGAGACCCAGTACTTC. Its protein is CASSRSGSGLQETQYF. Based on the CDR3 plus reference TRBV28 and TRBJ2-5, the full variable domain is DVKVTQSSRYLVKRTGEKVFLECVQDMDHENMFWYRQDPGLGLRLIYFSYDVKMKEKGDIPEGYSVSREKKERFSLILESASTNQTSMYLCASSRSGSGLQETQYFGPGTRLLVL.

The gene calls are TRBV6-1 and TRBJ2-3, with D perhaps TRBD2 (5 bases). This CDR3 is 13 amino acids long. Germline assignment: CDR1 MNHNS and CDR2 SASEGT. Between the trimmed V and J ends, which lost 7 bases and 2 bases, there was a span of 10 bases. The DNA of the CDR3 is TGTGCCAGCACGGGCGGGTACACAGATACGCAGTATTTT. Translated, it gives CASTGGYTDTQYF.

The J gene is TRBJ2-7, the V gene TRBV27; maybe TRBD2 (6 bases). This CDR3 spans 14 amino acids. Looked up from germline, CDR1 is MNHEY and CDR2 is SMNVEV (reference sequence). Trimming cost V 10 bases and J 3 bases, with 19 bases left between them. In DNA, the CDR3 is TGTGCCACCACCAGTCCCTTGGGGGGCTACGAGCAGTACTTC. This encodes CATTSPLGGYEQYF.

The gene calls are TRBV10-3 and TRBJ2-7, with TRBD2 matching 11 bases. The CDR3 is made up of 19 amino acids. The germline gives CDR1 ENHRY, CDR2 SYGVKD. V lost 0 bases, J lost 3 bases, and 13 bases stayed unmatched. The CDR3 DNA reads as TGTGCCATCAGTGAGTCGGGGGTAGCGGGAGGGCCTCCCCGCTACGAGCAGTACTTC. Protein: CAISESGVAGGPPRYEQYF.

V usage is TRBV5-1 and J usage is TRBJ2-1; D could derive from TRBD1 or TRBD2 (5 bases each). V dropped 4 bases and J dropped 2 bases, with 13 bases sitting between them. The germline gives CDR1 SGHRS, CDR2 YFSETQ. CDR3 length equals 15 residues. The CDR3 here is CASSLKRGTYNEQFF. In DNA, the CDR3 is TGCGCCAGCAGCCTGAAGAGGGGTACCTACAATGAGCAGTTCTTC.

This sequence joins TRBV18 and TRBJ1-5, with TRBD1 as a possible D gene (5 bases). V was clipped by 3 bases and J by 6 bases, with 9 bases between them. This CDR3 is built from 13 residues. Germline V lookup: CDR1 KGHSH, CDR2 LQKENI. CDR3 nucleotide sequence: TGTGCCAGCTCACCGGGGGTGTCTCAGCCCCAGCATTTT. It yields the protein CASSPGVSQPQHF.

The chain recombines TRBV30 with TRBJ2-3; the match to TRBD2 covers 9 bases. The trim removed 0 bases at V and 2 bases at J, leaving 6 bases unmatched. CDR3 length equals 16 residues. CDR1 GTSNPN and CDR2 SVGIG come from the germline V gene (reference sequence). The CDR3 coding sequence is TGTGCCTGGAGTGTTGGGGCGGGAGGGATCACAGATACGCAGTATTTT. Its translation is CAWSVGAGGITDTQYF.

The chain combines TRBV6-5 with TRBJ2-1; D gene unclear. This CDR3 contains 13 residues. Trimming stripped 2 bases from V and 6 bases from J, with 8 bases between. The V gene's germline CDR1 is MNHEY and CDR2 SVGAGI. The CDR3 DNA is TGTGCCAGCAGTTACACATGGGGCAATGAGCAGTTCTTC. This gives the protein CASSYTWGNEQFF.

CDR3 protein: CASSFHPDRGRGLVQETQYF. CDR3 in DNA: TGTGCCAGCAGTTTTCATCCGGACAGGGGGAGGGGGTTAGTCCAAGAGACCCAGTACTTC. The chain has TRBV28 and TRBJ2-5; 10 positions match TRBD1. There are 20 residues in the CDR3. Germline values: CDR1 MDHEN, CDR2 SYDVKM. Trimming removed 3 bases from V and 1 base from J; junction bases left unmatched: 17.

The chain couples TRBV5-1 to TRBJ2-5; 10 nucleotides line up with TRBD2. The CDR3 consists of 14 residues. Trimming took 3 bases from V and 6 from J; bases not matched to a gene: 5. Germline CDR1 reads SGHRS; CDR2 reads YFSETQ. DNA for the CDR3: TGCGCCAGCAGCTCTCTAGCGGGAGAAAAGACCCAGTACTTC. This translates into CASSSLAGEKTQYF.

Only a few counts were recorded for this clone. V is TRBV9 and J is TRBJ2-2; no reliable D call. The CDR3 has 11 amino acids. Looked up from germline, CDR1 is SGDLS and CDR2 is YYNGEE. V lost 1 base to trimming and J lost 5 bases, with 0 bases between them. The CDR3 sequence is CASSVTGELFF. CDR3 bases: TGTGCCAGCAGCGTAACCGGGGAGCTGTTTTTT.

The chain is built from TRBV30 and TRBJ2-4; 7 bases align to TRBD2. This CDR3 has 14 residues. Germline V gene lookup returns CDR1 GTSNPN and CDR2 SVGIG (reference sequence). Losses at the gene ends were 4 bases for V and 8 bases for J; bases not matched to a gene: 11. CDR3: CAWTPAVGRDIQYF. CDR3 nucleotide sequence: TGTGCCTGGACCCCCGCCGTAGGGAGGGACATTCAGTACTTC.

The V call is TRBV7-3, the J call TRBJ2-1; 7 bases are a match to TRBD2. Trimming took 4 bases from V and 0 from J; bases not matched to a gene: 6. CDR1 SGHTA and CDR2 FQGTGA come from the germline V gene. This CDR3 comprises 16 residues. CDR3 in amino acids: CASSSNSGNSYNEQFF. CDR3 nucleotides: TGTGCCAGCAGCTCGAACAGCGGGAACTCCTACAATGAGCAGTTCTTC.

Written as DNA, the CDR3 is TGTGCCAGCAGATCTCGGACACCTCCTGGCTACACCTTC. It translates to CASRSRTPPGYTF. V is TRBV28 and J is TRBJ1-2; the D gene is possibly TRBD1 (5 bases). The germline V gene encodes CDR1 MDHEN and CDR2 SYDVKM. With 6 bases removed from V and 7 bases from J, the gap between germline ends came to 15 bases. The CDR3 covers 13 residues.

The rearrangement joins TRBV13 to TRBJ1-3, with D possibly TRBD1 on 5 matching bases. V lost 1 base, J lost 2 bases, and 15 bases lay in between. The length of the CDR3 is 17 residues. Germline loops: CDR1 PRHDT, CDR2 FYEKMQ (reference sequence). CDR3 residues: CASSLDRRAGTGNTIYF. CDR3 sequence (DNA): TGTGCCAGCAGCTTAGATAGGAGGGCAGGGACTGGAAACACCATATATTTT.